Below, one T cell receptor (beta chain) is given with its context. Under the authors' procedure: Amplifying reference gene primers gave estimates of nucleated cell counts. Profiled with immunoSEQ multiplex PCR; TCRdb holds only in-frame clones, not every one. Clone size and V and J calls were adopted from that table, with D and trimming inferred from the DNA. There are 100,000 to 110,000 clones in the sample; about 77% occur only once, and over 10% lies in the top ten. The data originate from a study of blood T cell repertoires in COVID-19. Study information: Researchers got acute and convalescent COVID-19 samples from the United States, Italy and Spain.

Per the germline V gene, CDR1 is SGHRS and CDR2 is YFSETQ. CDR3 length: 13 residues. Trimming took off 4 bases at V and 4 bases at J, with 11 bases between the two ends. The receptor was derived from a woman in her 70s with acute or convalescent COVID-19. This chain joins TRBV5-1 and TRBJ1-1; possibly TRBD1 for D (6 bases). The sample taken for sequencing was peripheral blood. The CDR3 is CASSEGGTTEAFF. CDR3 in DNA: TGCGCCAGCAGCGAAGGGGGAACCACTGAAGCTTTCTTT.